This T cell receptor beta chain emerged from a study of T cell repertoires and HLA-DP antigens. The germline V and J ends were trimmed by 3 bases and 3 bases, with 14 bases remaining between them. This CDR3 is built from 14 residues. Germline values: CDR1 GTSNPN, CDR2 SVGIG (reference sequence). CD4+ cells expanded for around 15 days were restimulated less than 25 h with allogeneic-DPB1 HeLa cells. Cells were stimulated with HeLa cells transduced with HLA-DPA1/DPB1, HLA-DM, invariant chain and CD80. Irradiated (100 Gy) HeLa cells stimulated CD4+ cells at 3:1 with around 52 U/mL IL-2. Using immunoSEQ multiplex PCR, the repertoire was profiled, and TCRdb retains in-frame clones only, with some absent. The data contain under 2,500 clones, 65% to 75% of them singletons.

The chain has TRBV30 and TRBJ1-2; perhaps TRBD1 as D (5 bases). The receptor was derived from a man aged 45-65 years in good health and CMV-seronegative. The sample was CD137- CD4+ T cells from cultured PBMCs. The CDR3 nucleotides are TGTGCCTGGAGCGCTCGGGGCAGGTACTATGGCTACACCTTC. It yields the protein CAWSARGRYYGYTF.